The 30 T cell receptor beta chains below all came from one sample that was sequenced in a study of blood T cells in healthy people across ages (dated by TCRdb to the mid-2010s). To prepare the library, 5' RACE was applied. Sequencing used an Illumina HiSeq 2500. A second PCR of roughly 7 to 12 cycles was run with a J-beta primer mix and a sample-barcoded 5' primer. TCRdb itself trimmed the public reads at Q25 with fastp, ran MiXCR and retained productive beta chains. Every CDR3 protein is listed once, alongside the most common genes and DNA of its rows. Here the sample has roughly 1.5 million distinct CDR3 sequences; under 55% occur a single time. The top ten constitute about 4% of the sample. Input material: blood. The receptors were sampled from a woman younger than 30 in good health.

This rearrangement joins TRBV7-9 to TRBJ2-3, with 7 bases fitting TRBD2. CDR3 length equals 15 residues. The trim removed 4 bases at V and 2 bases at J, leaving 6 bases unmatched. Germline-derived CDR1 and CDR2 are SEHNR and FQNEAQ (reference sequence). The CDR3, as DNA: TGTGCCAGCAGCTCCTGGACTAGTTTCACAGATACGCAGTATTTT. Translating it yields CASSSWTSFTDTQYF.

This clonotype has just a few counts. The CDR3 sequence: CASSQISGGSGTQYF. In DNA, the CDR3 is TGCGCCAGCAGCCAAATTAGCGGGGGGTCCGGGACCCAGTACTTC. The chain links TRBV4-3 to TRBJ2-5, with 10 bases fitting TRBD2. Trimming took 2 bases from V and 7 from J; bases not matched to a gene: 7. This CDR3 region has 15 residues. Germline V gene data show CDR1 as LGHNA and CDR2 as YSLEER.

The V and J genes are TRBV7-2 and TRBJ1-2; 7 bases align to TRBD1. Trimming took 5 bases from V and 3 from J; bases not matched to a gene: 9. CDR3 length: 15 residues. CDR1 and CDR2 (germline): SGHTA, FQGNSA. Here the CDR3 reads CASSTRQGRYYGYTF. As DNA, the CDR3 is TGTGCCAGCAGCACGCGACAGGGACGGTACTATGGCTACACCTTC.

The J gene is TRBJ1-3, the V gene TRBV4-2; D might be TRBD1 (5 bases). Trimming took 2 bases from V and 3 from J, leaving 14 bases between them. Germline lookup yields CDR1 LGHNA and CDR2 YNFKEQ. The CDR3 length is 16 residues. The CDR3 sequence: CASSQPGPLSGNTIYF. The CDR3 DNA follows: TGTGCCAGCAGCCAACCGGGACCTCTGAGTGGAAACACCATATATTTT.

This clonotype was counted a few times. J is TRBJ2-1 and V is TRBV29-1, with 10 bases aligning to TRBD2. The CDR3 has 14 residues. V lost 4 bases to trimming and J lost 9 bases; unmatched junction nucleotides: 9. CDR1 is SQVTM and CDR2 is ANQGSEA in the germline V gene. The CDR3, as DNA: TGCAGCGTTGTCCCTCTAGCGGGAGCAAGTGAGCAGTTCTTC. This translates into CSVVPLAGASEQFF.

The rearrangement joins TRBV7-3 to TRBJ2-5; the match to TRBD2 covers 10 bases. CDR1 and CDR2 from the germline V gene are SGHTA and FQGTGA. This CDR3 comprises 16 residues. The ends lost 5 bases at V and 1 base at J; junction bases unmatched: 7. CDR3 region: CASSRTSGEFQETQYF. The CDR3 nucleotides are TGTGCCAGCAGCCGGACTAGCGGAGAGTTCCAAGAGACCCAGTACTTC.

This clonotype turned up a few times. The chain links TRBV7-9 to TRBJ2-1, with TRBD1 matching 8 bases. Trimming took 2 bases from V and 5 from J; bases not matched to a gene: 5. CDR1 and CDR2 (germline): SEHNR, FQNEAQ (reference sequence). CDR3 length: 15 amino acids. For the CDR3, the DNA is TGTGCCAGCAGCTTATTACCGGGACAGGACAATGAGCAGTTCTTC. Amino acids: CASSLLPGQDNEQFF. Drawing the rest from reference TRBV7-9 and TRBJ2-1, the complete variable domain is DTGVSQNPRHKITKRGQNVTFRCDPISEHNRLYWYRQTLGQGPEFLTYFQNEAQLEKSRLLSDRFSAERPKGSFSTLEIQRTEQGDSAMYLCASSLLPGQDNEQFFGPGTRLTVL.

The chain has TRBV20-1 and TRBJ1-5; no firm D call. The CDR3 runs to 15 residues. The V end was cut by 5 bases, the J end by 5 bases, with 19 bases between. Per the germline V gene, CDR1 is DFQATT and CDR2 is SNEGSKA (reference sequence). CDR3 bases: TGCAGTGCTGAGGAGGAGGGCCCCGCTCATCAGCCCCAGCATTTT. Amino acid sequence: CSAEEEGPAHQPQHF.

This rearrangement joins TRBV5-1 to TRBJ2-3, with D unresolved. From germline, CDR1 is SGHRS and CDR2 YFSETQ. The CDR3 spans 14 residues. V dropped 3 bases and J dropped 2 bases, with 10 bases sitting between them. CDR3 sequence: CASSSRTYTDTQYF. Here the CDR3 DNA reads TGCGCCAGCAGCTCCCGGACCTACACAGATACGCAGTATTTT.

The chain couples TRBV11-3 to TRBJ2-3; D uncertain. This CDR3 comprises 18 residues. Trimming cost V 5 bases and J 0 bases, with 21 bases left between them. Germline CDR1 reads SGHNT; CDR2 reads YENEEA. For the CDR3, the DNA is TGTGCCAGCAGCCCTAGGTTGAGGCATGTTCCTAGCACAGATACGCAGTATTTT. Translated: CASSPRLRHVPSTDTQYF.

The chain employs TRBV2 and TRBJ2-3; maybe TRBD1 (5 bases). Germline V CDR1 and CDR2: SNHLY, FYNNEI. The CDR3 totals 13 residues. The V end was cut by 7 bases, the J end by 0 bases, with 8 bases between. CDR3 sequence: CASMRQSTDTQYF. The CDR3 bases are TGTGCCAGCATGAGACAGAGCACAGATACGCAGTATTTT. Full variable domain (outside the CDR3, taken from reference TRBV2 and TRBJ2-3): EPEVTQTPSHQVTQMGQEVILRCVPISNHLYFYWYRQILGQKVEFLVSFYNNEISEKSEIFDDQFSVERPDGSNFTLKIRSTKLEDSAMYFCASMRQSTDTQYFGPGTRLTVL.

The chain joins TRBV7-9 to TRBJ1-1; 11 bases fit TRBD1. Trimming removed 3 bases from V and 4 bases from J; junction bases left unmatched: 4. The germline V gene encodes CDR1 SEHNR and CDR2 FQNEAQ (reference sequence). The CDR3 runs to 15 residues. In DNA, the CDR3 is TGTGCCAGCAGCTTCGGGACAGGGGGAATCACTGAAGCTTTCTTT. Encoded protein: CASSFGTGGITEAFF.

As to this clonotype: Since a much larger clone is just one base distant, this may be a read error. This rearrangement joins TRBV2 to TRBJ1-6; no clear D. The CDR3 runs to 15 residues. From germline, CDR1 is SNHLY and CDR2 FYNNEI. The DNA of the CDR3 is TGTGCCAGCAGTGCCCGAGATCCGGCTAATTCACCCCCCCACTTT. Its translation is CASSARDPANSPPHF.

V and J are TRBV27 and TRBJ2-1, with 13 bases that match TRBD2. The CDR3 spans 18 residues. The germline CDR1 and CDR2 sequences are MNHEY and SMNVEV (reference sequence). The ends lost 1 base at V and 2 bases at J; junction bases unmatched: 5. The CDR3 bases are TGTGCCAGCAGTTTATTACTAGCGGGAGGGATGGCCTACAATGAGCAGTTCTTC. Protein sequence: CASSLLLAGGMAYNEQFF.

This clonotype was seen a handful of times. The CDR3 spells CASSLVGGRDAFF. DNA for the CDR3: TGTGCCAGCAGCTTAGTGGGAGGCCGTGACGCTTTCTTT. This chain uses TRBV7-2 with TRBJ1-1, with D unresolved. V gave up 1 base and J gave up 11 bases, with 14 bases separating them. This CDR3 is built from 13 residues. Looked up from germline, CDR1 is SGHTA and CDR2 is FQGNSA.

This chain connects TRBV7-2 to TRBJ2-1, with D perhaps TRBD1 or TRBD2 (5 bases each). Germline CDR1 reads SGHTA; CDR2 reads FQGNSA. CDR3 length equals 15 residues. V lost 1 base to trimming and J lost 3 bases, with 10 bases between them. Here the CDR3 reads CASSLDRGHYNEQFF. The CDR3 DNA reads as TGTGCCAGCAGCTTAGACCGGGGCCACTACAATGAGCAGTTCTTC.

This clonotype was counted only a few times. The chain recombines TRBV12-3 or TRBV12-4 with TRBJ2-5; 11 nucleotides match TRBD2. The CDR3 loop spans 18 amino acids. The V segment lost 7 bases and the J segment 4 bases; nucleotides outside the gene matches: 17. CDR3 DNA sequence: TGTGCCAGCACCCACGTGGGACTAGCGGCCACCTACGGAGAGACCCAGTACTTC. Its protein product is CASTHVGLAATYGETQYF.

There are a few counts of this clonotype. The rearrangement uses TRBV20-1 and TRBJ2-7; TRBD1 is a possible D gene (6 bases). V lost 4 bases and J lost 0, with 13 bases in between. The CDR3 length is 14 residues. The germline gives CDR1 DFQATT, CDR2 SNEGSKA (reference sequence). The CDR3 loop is CSANRQEVSYEQYF. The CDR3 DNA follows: TGCAGTGCTAACCGACAGGAGGTCTCCTACGAGCAGTACTTC.

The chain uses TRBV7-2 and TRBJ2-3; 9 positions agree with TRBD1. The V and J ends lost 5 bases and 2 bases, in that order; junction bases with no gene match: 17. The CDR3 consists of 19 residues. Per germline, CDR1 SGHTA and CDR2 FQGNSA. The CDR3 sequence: CASSPGTGQSPTNTDTQYF. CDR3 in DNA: TGTGCCAGCAGCCCCGGGACAGGGCAATCCCCTACTAACACAGATACGCAGTATTTT.

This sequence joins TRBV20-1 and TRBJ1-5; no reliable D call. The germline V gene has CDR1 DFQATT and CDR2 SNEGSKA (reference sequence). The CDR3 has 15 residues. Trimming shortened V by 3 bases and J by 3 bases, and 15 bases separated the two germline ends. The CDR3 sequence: CSASSSGRNNQPQHF. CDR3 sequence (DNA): TGCAGTGCTAGTTCGTCTGGCAGAAACAATCAGCCCCAGCATTTT.

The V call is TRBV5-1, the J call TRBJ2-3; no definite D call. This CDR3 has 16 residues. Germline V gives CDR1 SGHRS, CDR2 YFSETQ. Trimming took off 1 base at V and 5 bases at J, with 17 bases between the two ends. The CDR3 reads CASSLYQESYRDTQYF. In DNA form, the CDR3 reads TGCGCCAGCAGCTTGTATCAGGAGTCCTACCGAGATACGCAGTATTTT.

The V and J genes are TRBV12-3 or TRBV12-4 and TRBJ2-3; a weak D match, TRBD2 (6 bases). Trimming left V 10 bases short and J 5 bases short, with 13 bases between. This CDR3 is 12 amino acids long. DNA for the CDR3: TGTGCCATCTCCGGCGGGATAGATACGCAGTATTTT. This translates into CAISGGIDTQYF.

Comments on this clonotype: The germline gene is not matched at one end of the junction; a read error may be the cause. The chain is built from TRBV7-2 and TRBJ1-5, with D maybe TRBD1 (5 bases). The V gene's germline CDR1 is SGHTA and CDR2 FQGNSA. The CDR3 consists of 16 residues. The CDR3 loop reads CASSLAGTYSNQPRHF. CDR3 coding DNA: TGTGCCAGCAGCTTAGCGGGGACCTATAGCAATCAGCCCCGGCATTTT. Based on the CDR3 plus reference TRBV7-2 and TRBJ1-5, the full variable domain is GAGVSQSPSNKVTEKGKDVELRCDPISGHTALYWYRQSLGQGLEFLIYFQGNSAPDKSGLPSDRFSAERTGGSVSTLTIQRTQQEDSAVYLCASSLAGTYSNQPRHFGDGTRLSIL.

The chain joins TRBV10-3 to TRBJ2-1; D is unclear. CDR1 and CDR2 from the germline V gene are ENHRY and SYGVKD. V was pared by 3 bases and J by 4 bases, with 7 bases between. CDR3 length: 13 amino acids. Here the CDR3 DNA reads TGTGCCATCAGTGACAGTCTTTACAATGAGCAGTTCTTC. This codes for CAISDSLYNEQFF.

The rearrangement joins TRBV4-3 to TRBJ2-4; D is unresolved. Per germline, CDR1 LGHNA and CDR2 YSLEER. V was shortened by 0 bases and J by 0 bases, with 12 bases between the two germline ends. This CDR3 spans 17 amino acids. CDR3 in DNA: TGCGCCAGCAGCCAAGATGGGCGAAACTTAGCCAAAAACATTCAGTACTTC. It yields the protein CASSQDGRNLAKNIQYF.

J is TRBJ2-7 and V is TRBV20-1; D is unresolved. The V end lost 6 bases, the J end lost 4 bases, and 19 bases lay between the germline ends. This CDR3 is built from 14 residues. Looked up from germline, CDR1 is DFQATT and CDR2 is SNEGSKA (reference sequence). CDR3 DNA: TGCAGTGCAATCCCTGACGGTTCGTGGTACGAGCAGTACTTC. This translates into CSAIPDGSWYEQYF.

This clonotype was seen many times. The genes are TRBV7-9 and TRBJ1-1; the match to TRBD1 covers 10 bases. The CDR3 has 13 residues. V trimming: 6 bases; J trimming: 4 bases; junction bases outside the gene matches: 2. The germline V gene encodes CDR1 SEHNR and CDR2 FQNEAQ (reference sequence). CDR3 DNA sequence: TGTGCCAGCAGTTGGACAGGGGGCACTGAAGCTTTCTTT. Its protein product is CASSWTGGTEAFF.

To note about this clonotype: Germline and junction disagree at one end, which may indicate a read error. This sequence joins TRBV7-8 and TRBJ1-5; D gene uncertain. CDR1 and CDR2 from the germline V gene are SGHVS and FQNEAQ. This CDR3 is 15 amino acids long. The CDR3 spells CASSLAGMRNQPQHF. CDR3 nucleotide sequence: TGTGCCAGCAGCCTAGCGGGGATGCGTAATCAGCCCCAGCATTTT.

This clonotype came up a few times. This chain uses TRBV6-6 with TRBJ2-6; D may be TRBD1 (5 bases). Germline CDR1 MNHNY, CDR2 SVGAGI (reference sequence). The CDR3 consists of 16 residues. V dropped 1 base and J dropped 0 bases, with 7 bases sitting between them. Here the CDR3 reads CASSYWGSSGANVLTF. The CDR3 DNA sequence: TGTGCCAGCAGTTACTGGGGCAGCTCTGGGGCCAACGTCCTGACTTTC.

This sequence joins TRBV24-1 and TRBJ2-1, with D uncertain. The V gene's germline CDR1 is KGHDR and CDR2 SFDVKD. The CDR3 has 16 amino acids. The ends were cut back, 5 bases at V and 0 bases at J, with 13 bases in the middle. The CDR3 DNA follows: TGTGCCACCAGTGGATTCTCCTGGAGCTCCTACAATGAGCAGTTCTTC. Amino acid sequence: CATSGFSWSSYNEQFF.